This TCR beta chain emerged from a study of cytomegalovirus exposure and HLA in healthy donors. Study details: Of more than 350 genotyped donors, about 80% clustered with self-reported Caucasian donors. General observations from the study: The study listed 150 to 200 cytomegalovirus-associated TCR beta chains. Several top significant clusters appeared, in a later analysis, to be linked to common viral pathogens. For TCR beta chains, V- and J-gene trimming was later linked to a missense DCLRE1C variant.

The PCR ran on 60 Vbeta and 13 Jbeta primers. TCRdb's copy holds only in-frame clones and misses some; the assay was immunoSEQ multiplex PCR. The sample holds around 110,000 clones, 79% seen once. The CDR3 loop spans 17 amino acids. J gave up 1 base and V 2 bases, and 7 bases lay outside the gene matches. CDR1 and CDR2 from the germline V gene are SGHAT and FQNNGV. Remarks on this clone: Antigen specificity is unknown.

This chain links TRBV11-2 with TRBJ1-1, with 10 bases that match TRBD1. This sequence was found in a man aged 25-40 years in good health and CMV-seropositive. Sequenced: PBMCs. The CDR3 region is CASSLIDRGHGNTEAFF. In DNA, the CDR3 is TGTGCCAGCAGCTTAATTGACAGGGGGCATGGGAACACTGAAGCTTTCTTT.